These T cell receptor beta chains were read from a single sample in a study of cytomegalovirus exposure and HLA in healthy donors. Here immunoSEQ multiplex PCR was the method, and the copy in TCRdb shows in-frame clones only, minus some. This sample's clone table lists roughly 65,000 clones. The sequenced material came from PBMCs. The receptors were sampled from a boy aged 10-17 years in good health and CMV-seronegative. CDR3s include the opening cysteine and the closing phenylalanine or tryptophan. Fields, in order: CDR3 protein, CDR3 DNA, D gene, J gene, V gene. A D gene is named only where the DNA matches it firmly.

CASSSSQGWKRNGYTF | TGTGCCAGCAGCTCCTCACAGGGGTGGAAAAGGAATGGCTACACCTTC | TRBD1 | TRBJ1-2 | TRBV7-9
CASSLAGPYEQYF | TGTGCCAGCAGCCTAGCGGGACCCTACGAGCAGTACTTC | TRBD2 | TRBJ2-7 | TRBV14
CASSLVWIGEQGTEAFF | TGTGCCAGCAGTTTGGTGTGGATCGGGGAACAGGGGACTGAAGCTTTCTTT | TRBD1 | TRBJ1-1 | TRBV27
CAWSVVEAYNEQFF | TGTGCCTGGAGTGTAGTTGAGGCCTACAATGAGCAGTTCTTC | . | TRBJ2-1 | TRBV30
CSVEERGELSGELFF | TGCAGCGTTGAAGAAAGGGGCGAGCTTTCCGGGGAGCTGTTTTTT | . | TRBJ2-2 | TRBV29-1
CASSSGQGVAGQYF | TGTGCCAGCAGCTCGGGACAGGGCGTGGCAGGGCAGTACTTC | TRBD1 | TRBJ2-7 | TRBV5-4
CASSGGTGMNTEAFF | TGCGCCAGCAGCGGCGGGACAGGGATGAACACTGAAGCTTTCTTT | TRBD1 | TRBJ1-1 | TRBV5-1
CSARTGGGYTF | TGCAGTGCTAGAACAGGGGGTGGCTACACCTTC | TRBD1 | TRBJ1-2 | TRBV20-1
CASSLDTVYTEAFF | TGTGCCAGCAGCTTGGACACCGTTTACACTGAAGCTTTCTTT | . | TRBJ1-1 | TRBV5-8
CASSRIETEIAFF | TGCGCCAGCAGCCGCATCGAGACAGAAATAGCTTTCTTT | . | TRBJ1-1 | TRBV4-3
CASSARTSGANTGELFF | TGTGCCAGCAGTGCCCGGACTAGCGGAGCGAACACCGGGGAGCTGTTTTTT | TRBD2 | TRBJ2-2 | TRBV6-1
CASSSDRDPANTEAFF | TGTGCCAGCAGTTCCGACAGGGACCCCGCGAACACTGAAGCTTTCTTT | TRBD1 | TRBJ1-1 | TRBV28
CASSLGGTGAYEQYF | TGCGCCAGCAGCTTGGGCGGGACAGGCGCCTACGAGCAGTACTTC | TRBD1 | TRBJ2-7 | TRBV5-1
CAWSALSDYGYTF | TGTGCCTGGAGTGCTCTCAGCGACTATGGCTACACCTTC | . | TRBJ1-2 | TRBV30
CASRQVSGANVLTF | TGTGCCAGCAGACAGGTATCTGGGGCCAACGTCCTGACTTTC | . | TRBJ2-6 | TRBV13
CASSFGRGGRYEQYF | TGTGCCAGCAGCTTTGGCCGCGGGGGGAGGTACGAGCAGTACTTC | TRBD2 | TRBJ2-7 | TRBV5-4
CASSLIAGGTEAFF | TGTGCCAGCAGCCTGATCGCAGGGGGCACTGAAGCTTTCTTT | TRBD1 | TRBJ1-1 | TRBV14
CASSPGWNTIYF | TGTGCCAGCAGCCCCGGGTGGAACACCATATATTTT | . | TRBJ1-3 | TRBV6-5
CASSQNSGWDRVSYEQYF | TGTGCCAGCAGCCAAAACTCTGGGTGGGACAGGGTTTCCTACGAGCAGTACTTC | TRBD1 | TRBJ2-7 | TRBV14
CASSNSGNEQFF | TGTGCCAGCAGCAATAGCGGCAATGAGCAGTTCTTC | . | TRBJ2-1 | TRBV6-5
CASSLALSEGAGQPQHF | TGTGCCAGCAGCTTAGCGTTGTCGGAGGGGGCCGGTCAGCCCCAGCATTTT | TRBD1 | TRBJ1-5 | TRBV7-9
CASSLGWNNTEAFF | TGTGCCAGTAGCCTAGGTTGGAATAACACTGAAGCTTTCTTT | . | TRBJ1-1 | TRBV19
CASRQVGTGELFF | TGCGCCAGCAGACAGGTGGGCACCGGGGAGCTGTTTTTT | . | TRBJ2-2 | TRBV5-1
CASSPQGGDGGYTF | TGTGCCAGCAGCCCCCAGGGAGGGGACGGAGGCTACACCTTC | . | TRBJ1-2 | TRBV9
CSVATSGGFYNEQFF | TGCAGCGTGGCTACTAGCGGGGGATTTTACAATGAGCAGTTCTTC | TRBD2 | TRBJ2-1 | TRBV29-1
CSVVLILAGYNEQFF | TGCAGCGTTGTTCTTATCCTAGCGGGATACAATGAGCAGTTCTTC | TRBD2 | TRBJ2-1 | TRBV29-1
CASSPGQDNNEQFF | TGCGCCAGCAGCCCGGGACAGGATAACAATGAGCAGTTCTTC | TRBD1 | TRBJ2-1 | TRBV5-1
CASSTRLTYNEQFF | TGTGCCAGCAGCACGCGGTTGACCTACAATGAGCAGTTCTTC | . | TRBJ2-1 | TRBV5-4
CASSFVQGLDQPQHF | TGTGCCAGCAGTTTCGTCCAGGGGTTGGATCAGCCCCAGCATTTT | . | TRBJ1-5 | TRBV27
CASSYSVPLSEQYF | TGTGCCAGCAGTTACTCAGTCCCCCTCAGCGAGCAGTACTTC | . | TRBJ2-7 | TRBV6-5
CASSEGQGFTDTQYF | TGTGCCAGCAGTGAGGGACAGGGATTCACAGATACGCAGTATTTT | TRBD1 | TRBJ2-3 | TRBV6-1
CASSLRTGSADTQYF | TGCGCCAGCAGCTTGAGGACAGGTAGCGCAGATACGCAGTATTTT | TRBD1 | TRBJ2-3 | TRBV5-1
CASSSGTSGSNEQFF | TGTGCCAGCAGCTCAGGGACTAGCGGGTCAAATGAGCAGTTCTTC | TRBD2 | TRBJ2-1 | TRBV11-2
CASSPPGLSTDTQYF | TGTGCCAGCTCACCACCGGGACTGAGCACAGATACGCAGTATTTT | . | TRBJ2-3 | TRBV18
CASSFPGLENGYTF | TGCGCCAGCAGCTTTCCAGGGTTGGAAAATGGCTACACCTTC | . | TRBJ1-2 | TRBV5-1
CAWSLRLGATEEQYF | TGTGCCTGGAGTCTCCGATTGGGGGCGACGGAAGAGCAGTACTTC | . | TRBJ2-7 | TRBV30
CATSRDRGDTEAFF | TGTGCCACCAGCAGAGATCGGGGGGACACTGAAGCTTTCTTT | . | TRBJ1-1 | TRBV15
CASSGTRGRTSPLHF | TGTGCCAGCAGCGGGACGAGGGGGCGGACTTCACCCCTCCACTTT | TRBD1 | TRBJ1-6 | TRBV5-5
CAISEQGVNTEAFF | TGTGCCATCAGTGAACAGGGGGTGAACACTGAAGCTTTCTTT | TRBD1 | TRBJ1-1 | TRBV10-3